The TCR beta chain described here comes from a study of blood T cell repertoires in COVID-19. Study-level background: COVID-19 samples from acute and convalescent phases originated in the United States, Italy and Spain.

In the authors' workflow: Using reference gene primer amplification, nucleated cell counts were estimated. The assay was immunoSEQ multiplex PCR, and TCRdb's table has in-frame clones only and misses some. V, J and clone size are those of that table, while D and trimming were read from the DNA. Altogether under 450,000 clones are present, 75% to 90% being singletons, with the ten largest covering just over 7%. This clone showed up just once. Losses at the gene ends were 4 bases for V and 2 bases for J; bases not matched to a gene: 10. From germline, CDR1 is MNHEY and CDR2 SMNVEV (reference sequence). The CDR3 consists of 17 residues.

This clonotype was obtained from a woman aged 55-69 years with COVID-19, enrolled during active disease. The sequenced sample consisted of peripheral blood. The V and J genes are TRBV27 and TRBJ1-5; 8 bases agree with TRBD1. This CDR3 is CASSSGTGIVGNQPQHF. In DNA, the CDR3 is TGTGCCAGCAGTTCCGGGACAGGAATTGTGGGCAATCAGCCCCAGCATTTT.